This entry features one TCR beta chain sequence. This sample is drawn from a study of blood T cell repertoires in COVID-19. Study context: Collection of acute and convalescent COVID-19 samples took place in the United States, Italy and Spain. The analysed material was cDNA or gDNA that came from T cells, B-cell-depleted T cells, or PBMCs.

In the original analysis: Amplifying reference gene primers gave estimates of nucleated cell counts. Assay: immunoSEQ multiplex PCR; the TCRdb copy retains only in-frame clones and omits some. D and trimming come from the DNA, and the V and J calls and clone size come from that table. The table includes approximately 35,000 clones, around 85% detected once. The CDR3 covers 14 residues. V was shortened by 3 bases and J by 1 base, with 9 bases between the two germline ends. CDR1 is SGHVS and CDR2 is FNYEAQ in the germline V gene. Sequencing input: peripheral blood. The TCR was taken from a man in his sixties with active COVID-19. The genes are TRBV7-6 and TRBJ2-5; weak D call: TRBD1 (6 bases). The CDR3 DNA is TGTGCCAGCAGCTTTTCAGGGGCCCAAGAGACCCAGTACTTC. This codes for CASSFSGAQETQYF.